A single sample is the source of the 7 T cell receptor beta chains below, sequenced in a study of blood T cells in healthy people across ages (dated by TCRdb to 2014 to 2015). Library preparation employed 5' RACE. Sequencing took place on an Illumina HiSeq 2500. A second PCR of roughly 6 to 11 cycles was run with a J-beta primer mix and a sample-barcoded 5' primer. TCRdb reprocessed the public reads (quality trimming at Q25 with fastp, clone calling with MiXCR) and kept in-frame beta chains. Rows matching on CDR3 protein sequence are summarized as one entry with the most common DNA and genes. This sample has around 500,000 distinct CDR3 sequences in its table, and roughly 48% of those were observed once. 20% to 25% of the sample is held by the ten biggest clonotypes. Sequencing was carried out using blood. The receptors shown here come from a man older than 75 in good health.

The chain has TRBV29-1 and TRBJ2-3; D not resolved. In germline, CDR1 is SQVTM, CDR2 ANQGSEA. V lost 7 bases to trimming and J lost 2 bases, with 13 bases between them. There are 13 residues in the CDR3. CDR3 sequence (DNA): TGCAGCGGACGAAAGGAGTACACAGATACGCAGTATTTT. Translated: CSGRKEYTDTQYF.

The chain carries TRBV29-1 and TRBJ1-5, with 7 bases matching TRBD1. Per the germline V gene, CDR1 is SQVTM and CDR2 is ANQGSEA. V was clipped by 6 bases and J by 7 bases; unmatched bases: 6. The CDR3 runs 12 residues. The CDR3 here is CSVRQGEQPQHF. In DNA form, the CDR3 reads TGCAGCGTAAGACAGGGAGAACAGCCCCAGCATTTT.

CDR3 sequence (DNA): TGTGCCTGGAGTTTTACAGGGCTGAATTACGAGCAGTACTTC. It codes for CAWSFTGLNYEQYF. The chain recombines TRBV30 with TRBJ2-7; possibly TRBD1 for D (6 bases). V was pared by 2 bases and J by 4 bases, with 15 bases between. CDR3 size: 14 residues. Germline V gene sequence: CDR1 GTSNPN, CDR2 SVGIG (reference sequence).

This clonotype has only a few counts. The chain uses TRBV24-1 and TRBJ2-1; TRBD2 is a possible D gene (6 bases). The CDR3 is made up of 13 amino acids. Germline lookup yields CDR1 KGHDR and CDR2 SFDVKD. V was trimmed by 3 bases and J by 8 bases, leaving 10 bases between them. The CDR3 protein is CATSDAGGDEQFF. DNA for the CDR3: TGTGCCACCAGTGATGCCGGAGGGGATGAGCAGTTCTTC.

The chain joins TRBV7-2 to TRBJ1-1; D is unclear. Looked up from germline, CDR1 is SGHTA and CDR2 is FQGNSA. The CDR3 length is 15 residues. The V end was cut by 0 bases, the J end by 1 base, with 9 bases between. This CDR3 is CASSLATGRNTEAFF. CDR3 coding DNA: TGTGCCAGCAGCTTAGCGACGGGTAGGAACACTGAAGCTTTCTTT. The full variable domain, its missing parts supplied by reference TRBV7-2 and TRBJ1-1, is GAGVSQSPSNKVTEKGKDVELRCDPISGHTALYWYRQSLGQGLEFLIYFQGNSAPDKSGLPSDRFSAERTGGSVSTLTIQRTQQEDSAVYLCASSLATGRNTEAFFGQGTRLTVV.

This chain joins TRBV20-1 and TRBJ2-7; 10 nucleotides agree with TRBD2. This CDR3 comprises 15 residues. Germline CDR1 reads DFQATT; CDR2 reads SNEGSKA (reference sequence). The V and J ends lost 0 bases and 7 bases, in that order; junction bases with no gene match: 9. The CDR3 is CSARDPLAGTGEQYF. CDR3 in DNA: TGCAGTGCTAGAGATCCACTAGCGGGAACGGGAGAGCAGTACTTC.

This clonotype was seen a handful of times. The gene calls are TRBV5-1 and TRBJ1-2, with TRBD1 matching 9 bases. Per germline, CDR1 SGHRS and CDR2 YFSETQ. The J segment lost 2 bases and the V segment lost 4 bases, leaving 6 bases of the junction unmatched. The CDR3 extends over 15 amino acids. For the CDR3, the DNA is TGCGCCAGCAGCGGGAACAGGGGGCCGAACTATGGCTACACCTTC. Its protein product is CASSGNRGPNYGYTF.